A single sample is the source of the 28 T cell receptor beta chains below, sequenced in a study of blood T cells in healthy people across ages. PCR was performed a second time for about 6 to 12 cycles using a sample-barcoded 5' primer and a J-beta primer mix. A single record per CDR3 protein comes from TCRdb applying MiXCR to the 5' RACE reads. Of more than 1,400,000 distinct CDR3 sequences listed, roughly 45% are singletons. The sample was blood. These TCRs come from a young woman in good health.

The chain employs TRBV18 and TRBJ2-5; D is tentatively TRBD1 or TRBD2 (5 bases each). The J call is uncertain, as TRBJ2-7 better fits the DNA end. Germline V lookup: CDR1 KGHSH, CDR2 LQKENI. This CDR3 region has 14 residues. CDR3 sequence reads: CASSHRDLPYEQYF. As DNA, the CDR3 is TGTGCCAGCTCCCACCGGGACCTGCCCTACGAGCAGTACTTC.

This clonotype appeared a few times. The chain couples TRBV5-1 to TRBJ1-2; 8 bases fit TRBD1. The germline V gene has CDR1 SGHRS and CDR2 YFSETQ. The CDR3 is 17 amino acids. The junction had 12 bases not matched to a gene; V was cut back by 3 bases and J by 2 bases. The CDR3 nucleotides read TGCGCCAGCAGCTCCCCTTCCGGACAGGGCTTAAACTATGGCTACACCTTC. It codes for CASSSPSGQGLNYGYTF. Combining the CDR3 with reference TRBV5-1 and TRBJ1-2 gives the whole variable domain KAGVTQTPRYLIKTRGQQVTLSCSPISGHRSVSWYQQTPGQGLQFLFEYFSETQRNKGNFPGRFSGRQFSNSRSEMNVSTLELGDSALYLCASSSPSGQGLNYGYTFGSGTRLTVV.

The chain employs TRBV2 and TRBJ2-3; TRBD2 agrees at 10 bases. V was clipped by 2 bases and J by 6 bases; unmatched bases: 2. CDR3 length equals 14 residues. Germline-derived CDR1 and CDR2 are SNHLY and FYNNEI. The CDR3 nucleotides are TGTGCCAGCAGTGAAATACTAGCGGGGGATACGCAGTATTTT. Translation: CASSEILAGDTQYF.

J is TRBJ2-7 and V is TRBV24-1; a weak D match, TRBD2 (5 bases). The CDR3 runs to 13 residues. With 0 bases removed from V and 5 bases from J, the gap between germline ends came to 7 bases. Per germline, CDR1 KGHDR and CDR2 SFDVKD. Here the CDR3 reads CATSDLNGDEQYF. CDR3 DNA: TGTGCCACCAGTGATTTGAACGGGGACGAGCAGTACTTC.

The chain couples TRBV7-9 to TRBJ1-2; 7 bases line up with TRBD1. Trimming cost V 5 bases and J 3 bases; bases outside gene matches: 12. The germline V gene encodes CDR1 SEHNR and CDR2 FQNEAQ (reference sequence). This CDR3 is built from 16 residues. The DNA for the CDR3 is TGTGCCAGCAGCCTACCCGAAGGACAGGACGACTATGGCTACACCTTC. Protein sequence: CASSLPEGQDDYGYTF.

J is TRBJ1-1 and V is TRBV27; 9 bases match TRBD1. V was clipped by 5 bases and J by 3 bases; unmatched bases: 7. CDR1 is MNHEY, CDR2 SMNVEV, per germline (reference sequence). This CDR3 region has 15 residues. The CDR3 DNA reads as TGTGCCAGCAGTACCAACAGGGGGCGGGACACTGAAGCTTTCTTT. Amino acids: CASSTNRGRDTEAFF.

The CDR3: CASSPTAAAPYEQYF. In DNA form, the CDR3 reads TGTGCCAGCAGCCCGACCGCGGCCGCTCCCTACGAGCAGTACTTC. The rearrangement uses TRBV9 and TRBJ2-7; no reliable D call. CDR1 and CDR2 from the germline V gene are SGDLS and YYNGEE. The CDR3 runs 15 residues. Deletions cut 4 bases from V and 2 bases from J, with 16 bases between.

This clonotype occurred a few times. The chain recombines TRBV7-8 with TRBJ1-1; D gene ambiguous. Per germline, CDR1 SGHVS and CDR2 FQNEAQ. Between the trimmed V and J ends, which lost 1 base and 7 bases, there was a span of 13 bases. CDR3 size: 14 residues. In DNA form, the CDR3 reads TGTGCCAGCAGCTTAGGAGACCGTGGGATTGAAGCTTTCTTT. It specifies CASSLGDRGIEAFF.

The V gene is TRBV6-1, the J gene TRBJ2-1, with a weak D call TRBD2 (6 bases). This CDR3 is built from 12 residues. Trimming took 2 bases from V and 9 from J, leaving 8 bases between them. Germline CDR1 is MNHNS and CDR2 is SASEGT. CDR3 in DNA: TGTGCCAGCAGTGAAAGGGAGGCTGAGCAGTTCTTC. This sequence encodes CASSEREAEQFF.

Here the CDR3 reads CASSAYLGSGTEILTYNEQFF. CDR3 sequence (DNA): TGTGCCAGCAGCGCCTACTTAGGGTCCGGGACTGAAATACTTACCTACAATGAGCAGTTCTTC. The chain employs TRBV11-1 and TRBJ2-1; D might be TRBD2 (6 bases). V gave up 5 bases and J gave up 2 bases, with 31 bases separating them. This CDR3 contains 21 residues. Germline-derived CDR1 and CDR2 are SGHAT and FQDESV (reference sequence).

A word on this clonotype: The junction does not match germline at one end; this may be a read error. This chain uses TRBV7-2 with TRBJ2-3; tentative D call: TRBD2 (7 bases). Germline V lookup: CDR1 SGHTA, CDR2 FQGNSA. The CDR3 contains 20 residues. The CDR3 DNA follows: TGTGCCAACAGCTCGTCGCGGGGGCGGGGGTCCTACTCTAGCACAGATACGCAGTATTTT. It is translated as CANSSSRGRGSYSSTDTQYF.

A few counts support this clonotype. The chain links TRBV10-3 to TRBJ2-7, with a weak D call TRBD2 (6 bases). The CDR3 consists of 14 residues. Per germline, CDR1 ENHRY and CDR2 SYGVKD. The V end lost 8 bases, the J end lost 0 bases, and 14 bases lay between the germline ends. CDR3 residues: CAIGGTVSSYEQYF. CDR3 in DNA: TGTGCCATCGGGGGGACGGTTAGCTCCTACGAGCAGTACTTC.

CDR3 nucleotide sequence: TGTGCCATCAGTGACGGGTCGACCTCCTACAATGAGCAGTTCTTC. Its translation is CAISDGSTSYNEQFF. The rearrangement links TRBV10-3 to TRBJ2-1; D remains ambiguous. The CDR3 covers 15 residues. V lost 3 bases and J 0 bases, leaving 9 bases between the germline ends. Looked up from germline, CDR1 is ENHRY and CDR2 is SYGVKD.

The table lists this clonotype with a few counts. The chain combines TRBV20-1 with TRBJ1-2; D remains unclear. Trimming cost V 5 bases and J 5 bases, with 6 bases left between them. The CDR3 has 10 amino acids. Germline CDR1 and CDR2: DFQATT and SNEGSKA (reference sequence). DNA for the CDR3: TGCAGTGCTCCAGTATATGGCTACACCTTC. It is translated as CSAPVYGYTF.

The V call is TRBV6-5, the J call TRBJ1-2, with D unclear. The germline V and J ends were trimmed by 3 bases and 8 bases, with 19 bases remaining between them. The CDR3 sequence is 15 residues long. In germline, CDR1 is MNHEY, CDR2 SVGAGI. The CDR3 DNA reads TGTGCCAGCAGTTATGGGTTAGGGTCCAGTGACGGCTACACCTTC. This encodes CASSYGLGSSDGYTF.

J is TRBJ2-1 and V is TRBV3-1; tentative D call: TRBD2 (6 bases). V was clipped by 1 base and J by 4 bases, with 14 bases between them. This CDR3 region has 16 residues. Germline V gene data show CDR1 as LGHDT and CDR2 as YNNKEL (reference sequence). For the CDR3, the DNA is TGTGCCAGCAGCCAAGGAGGAGCGGGTCGTTACAATGAGCAGTTCTTC. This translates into CASSQGGAGRYNEQFF.

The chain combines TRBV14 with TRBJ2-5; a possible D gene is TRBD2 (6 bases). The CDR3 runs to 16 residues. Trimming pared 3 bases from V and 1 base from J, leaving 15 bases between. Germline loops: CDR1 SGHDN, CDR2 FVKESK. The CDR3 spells CASSQGIAEGQETQYF. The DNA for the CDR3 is TGTGCCAGCAGCCAGGGGATAGCGGAGGGCCAAGAGACCCAGTACTTC.

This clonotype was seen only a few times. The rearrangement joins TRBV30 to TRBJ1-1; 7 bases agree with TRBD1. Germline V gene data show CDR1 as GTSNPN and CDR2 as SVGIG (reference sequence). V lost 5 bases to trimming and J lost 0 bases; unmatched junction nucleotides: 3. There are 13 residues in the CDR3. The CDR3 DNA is TGTGCCTGGTGGGGACAGATGAACACTGAAGCTTTCTTT. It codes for CAWWGQMNTEAFF. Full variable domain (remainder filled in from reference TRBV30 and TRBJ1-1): SQTIHQWPATLVQPVGSPLSLECTVEGTSNPNLYWYRQAAGRGLQLLFYSVGIGQISSEVPQNLSASRPQDRQFILSSKKLLLSDSGFYLCAWWGQMNTEAFFGQGTRLTVV.

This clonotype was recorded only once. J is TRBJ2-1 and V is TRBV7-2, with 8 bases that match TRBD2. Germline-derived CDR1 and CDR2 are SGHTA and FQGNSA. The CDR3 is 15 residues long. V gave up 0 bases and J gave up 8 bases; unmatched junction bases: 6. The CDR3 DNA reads TGTGCCAGCAGCTTAGCGGGCGGGGGGAAGGATGAGCAGTTCTTC. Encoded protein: CASSLAGGGKDEQFF.

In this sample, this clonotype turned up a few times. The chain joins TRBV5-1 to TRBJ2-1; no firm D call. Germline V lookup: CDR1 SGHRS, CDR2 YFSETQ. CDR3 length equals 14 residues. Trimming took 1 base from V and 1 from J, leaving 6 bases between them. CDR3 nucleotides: TGCGCCAGCAGCTTGAGGCTTTCCTACAATGAGCAGTTCTTC. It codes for CASSLRLSYNEQFF. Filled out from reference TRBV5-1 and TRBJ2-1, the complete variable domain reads KAGVTQTPRYLIKTRGQQVTLSCSPISGHRSVSWYQQTPGQGLQFLFEYFSETQRNKGNFPGRFSGRQFSNSRSEMNVSTLELGDSALYLCASSLRLSYNEQFFGPGTRLTVL.

DNA for the CDR3: TGTGCCAGCAGTGTCCCTGGTGTGGCGGATGGCTACACCTTC. Translation: CASSVPGVADGYTF. The chain joins TRBV28 to TRBJ1-2; D is ambiguous. The germline V and J ends were trimmed by 5 bases and 6 bases, with 16 bases remaining between them. The CDR3 extends over 14 amino acids. Germline V gives CDR1 MDHEN, CDR2 SYDVKM.

Written as DNA, the CDR3 is TGTGCCAGCAGTTTAGGGCAGGGGATGTACCAAGAGACCCAGTACTTC. Translation gives CASSLGQGMYQETQYF. J is TRBJ2-5 and V is TRBV12-3 or TRBV12-4; tentative D call: TRBD1 (6 bases). The CDR3 is 16 amino acids. V shed 1 base and J shed 0 bases, with 12 bases lying between them.

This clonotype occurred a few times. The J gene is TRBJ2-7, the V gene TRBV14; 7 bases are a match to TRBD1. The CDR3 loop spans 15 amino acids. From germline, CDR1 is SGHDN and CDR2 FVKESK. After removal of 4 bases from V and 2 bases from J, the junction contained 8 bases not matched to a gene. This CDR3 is CASSPYAGTAYEQYF. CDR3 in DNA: TGTGCCAGCAGCCCATACGCCGGGACAGCCTACGAGCAGTACTTC.

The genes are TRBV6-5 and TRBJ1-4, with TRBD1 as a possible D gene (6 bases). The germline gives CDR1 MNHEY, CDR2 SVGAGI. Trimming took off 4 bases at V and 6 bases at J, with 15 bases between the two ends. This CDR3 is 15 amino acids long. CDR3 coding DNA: TGTGCCAGCAGTTCTGGCCAGGGGAGCGATGAAAAACTGTTTTTT. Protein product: CASSSGQGSDEKLFF.

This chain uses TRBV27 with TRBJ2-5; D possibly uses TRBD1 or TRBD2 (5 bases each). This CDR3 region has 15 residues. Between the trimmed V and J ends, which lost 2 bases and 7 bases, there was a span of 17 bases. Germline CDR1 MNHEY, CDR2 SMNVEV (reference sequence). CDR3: CASSLRDRPGGTQYF. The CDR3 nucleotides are TGTGCCAGCAGTTTACGGGACCGCCCTGGGGGGACCCAGTACTTC.

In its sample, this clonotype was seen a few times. CDR3 DNA: TGCGCCAGCACCGGGACAGCCTATAGCACAGATACGCAGTATTTT. Its translation: CASTGTAYSTDTQYF. The chain carries TRBV4-1 and TRBJ2-3, with TRBD1 matching 7 bases. In germline, CDR1 is MGHRA, CDR2 YSYEKL. The junction had 7 bases not matched to a gene; V was cut back by 7 bases and J by 0 bases. This CDR3 is 15 amino acids long.

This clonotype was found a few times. The CDR3 coding sequence is TGTGCCAGCAGTGCAACCGGGACAGGTTTAAACTATGGCTACACCTTC. It encodes CASSATGTGLNYGYTF. V and J are TRBV2 and TRBJ1-2; 8 bases are shared with TRBD1. Germline V gene sequence: CDR1 SNHLY, CDR2 FYNNEI. CDR3 length: 16 amino acids. J lost 2 bases, V lost 4 bases, and 9 bases had no gene match.

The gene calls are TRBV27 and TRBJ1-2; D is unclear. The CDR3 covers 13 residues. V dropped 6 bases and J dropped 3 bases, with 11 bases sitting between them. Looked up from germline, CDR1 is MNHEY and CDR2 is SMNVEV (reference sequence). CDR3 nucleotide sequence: TGTGCCAGCAGCCCCTTGTCTGACTATGGCTACACCTTC. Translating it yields CASSPLSDYGYTF.